A single sample is the source of the 13 T cell receptor beta chains below, sequenced in a study of blood T cell repertoires in COVID-19 (dated by TCRdb to the early 2020s). Library method: the immunoSEQ multiplex PCR assay. Held by TCRdb, this immuneACCESS table contains in-frame sequences only and omits some clones. Under half of the omission traces to an unresolved V gene where checked; the cause of the rest is unknown. Recorded for this sample are some 210,000 clones; 80% to 95% of them occurred a single time. 0.7% to 0.85% of the sample is taken by the ten largest. The sample was peripheral blood. The origin of the receptors is a man in his 60s with COVID-19, enrolled during active disease.

The chain employs TRBV6-5 and TRBJ2-1; the match to TRBD2 covers 8 bases. The CDR3 sequence is 16 residues long. The junction had 5 bases not matched to a gene; V was cut back by 4 bases and J by 0 bases. CDR1 is MNHEY, CDR2 SVGAGI, per germline. The chain's CDR3 is CASSFGRESSYNEQFF. In DNA form, the CDR3 reads TGTGCCAGCAGTTTCGGGAGGGAATCCTCCTACAATGAGCAGTTCTTC.

In this sample, this clone turned up once. V and J are TRBV11-2 and TRBJ1-2; 7 bases are a match to TRBD1. Germline CDR1 is SGHAT and CDR2 is FQNNGV. J was trimmed by 4 bases and V by 1 base; bases with no gene match: 6. The CDR3 sequence is 15 residues long. CDR3 DNA sequence: TGTGCCAGCAGCTTAGGACAGGGTGGATCCTATGGCTACACCTTC. Residues: CASSLGQGGSYGYTF.

The J gene is TRBJ1-1, the V gene TRBV6-5; a possible D gene is TRBD1 (5 bases). V dropped 4 bases and J dropped 6 bases, with 18 bases sitting between them. Germline V gene data show CDR1 as MNHEY and CDR2 as SVGAGI. The CDR3 extends over 15 amino acids. The CDR3 nucleotides are TGTGCCAGCAGTTTGGACCCTCTGGGGGGGGCTGAAGCTTTCTTT. Its translation: CASSLDPLGGAEAFF.

The chain couples TRBV9 to TRBJ2-7, with a tentative D call TRBD1 (6 bases). Germline CDR1 is SGDLS and CDR2 is YYNGEE. This CDR3 spans 16 amino acids. V was clipped by 0 bases and J by 5 bases, with 18 bases between them. Here the CDR3 reads CASSVGAGQGIHEQYF. In DNA, the CDR3 is TGTGCCAGCAGCGTAGGGGCAGGGCAGGGGATCCACGAGCAGTACTTC.

The chain links TRBV7-2 to TRBJ2-2; D may be TRBD2 (6 bases). The CDR3 totals 17 residues. Trimming removed 7 bases from V and 5 bases from J, with 23 bases in between. Looked up from germline, CDR1 is SGHTA and CDR2 is FQGNSA. The CDR3 loop is CASTPPKFGGRTGELFF. The CDR3 nucleotides read TGTGCCAGCACCCCTCCAAAGTTCGGGGGTCGAACCGGGGAGCTGTTTTTT.

The V and J genes are TRBV9 and TRBJ2-7; D might be TRBD1 (5 bases). The germline V gene encodes CDR1 SGDLS and CDR2 YYNGEE. The germline V and J ends were trimmed by 0 bases and 7 bases, with 14 bases remaining between them. This CDR3 comprises 14 residues. The CDR3: CASSVVPGNQEQYF. For the CDR3, the DNA is TGTGCCAGCAGCGTAGTCCCAGGGAACCAGGAGCAGTACTTC.

This sequence joins TRBV7-6 and TRBJ2-2; TRBD1 might be the D (6 bases). Germline V lookup: CDR1 SGHVS, CDR2 FNYEAQ. The CDR3 is made up of 17 amino acids. Between the trimmed V and J ends, which lost 3 bases and 0 bases, there was a span of 14 bases. The chain's CDR3 is CASSLGAGPTNTGELFF. CDR3 coding DNA: TGTGCCAGCAGCTTGGGGGCAGGACCAACGAACACCGGGGAGCTGTTTTTT.

In DNA, the CDR3 is TGTGCCAGCAGTTTCTCGGCTAGCGGGATATCCTACGAGCAGTACTTC. Protein: CASSFSASGISYEQYF. V gene TRBV27 combines with J gene TRBJ2-7, with 9 bases matching TRBD2. The germline gives CDR1 MNHEY, CDR2 SMNVEV (reference sequence). The CDR3 is 16 amino acids. Trimming cost V 3 bases and J 1 base; bases outside gene matches: 7.

The chain combines TRBV11-2 with TRBJ2-7, with D maybe TRBD1 (5 bases). Germline V gene sequence: CDR1 SGHAT, CDR2 FQNNGV. CDR3 length equals 19 residues. V was trimmed by 0 bases and J by 5 bases, leaving 26 bases between them. This CDR3 reads CASSLDADSAGEGYDEQYF. CDR3 DNA: TGTGCCAGCAGCTTAGACGCCGACAGCGCTGGGGAAGGCTACGACGAGCAGTACTTC.

This chain uses TRBV18 with TRBJ2-7; possibly TRBD2 for D (6 bases). CDR1 KGHSH and CDR2 LQKENI come from the germline V gene. Trimming left V 2 bases short and J 7 bases short, with 12 bases between. The CDR3 covers 13 residues. The CDR3 nucleotides are TGTGCCAGCTCACCAATCCGGGAGAGGGAGCAGTACTTC. Amino acids: CASSPIREREQYF.

The V and J genes are TRBV19 and TRBJ1-3; D remains unclear. The CDR3 totals 16 residues. Per germline, CDR1 LNHDA and CDR2 SQIVND (reference sequence). Trimming took off 5 bases at V and 7 bases at J, with 21 bases between the two ends. This chain's CDR3 is CASSRRNGGLRNTIYF. In DNA, the CDR3 is TGTGCCAGTAGTCGGCGAAACGGTGGACTGCGGAACACCATATATTTT.

J is TRBJ1-5 and V is TRBV30, with a weak D call TRBD1 (6 bases). Germline CDR1 reads GTSNPN; CDR2 reads SVGIG (reference sequence). This CDR3 is built from 14 residues. Trimming took 3 bases from V and 4 from J, leaving 13 bases between them. The CDR3 nucleotides are TGTGCCTGGAGGGGGCTGGGGGCTAATCAGCCCCAGCATTTT. Protein product: CAWRGLGANQPQHF.

The V gene is TRBV15, the J gene TRBJ1-5, with 7 bases identical to TRBD1. CDR1 and CDR2 from the germline V gene are LNHNV and YYDKDF (reference sequence). The CDR3 extends over 18 amino acids. Losses at the gene ends were 1 base for V and 4 bases for J; bases not matched to a gene: 13. The CDR3 is CATSRAYPQGGQNQPQHF. The DNA of the CDR3 is TGTGCCACCAGCAGAGCCTACCCCCAGGGGGGCCAGAATCAGCCCCAGCATTTT.